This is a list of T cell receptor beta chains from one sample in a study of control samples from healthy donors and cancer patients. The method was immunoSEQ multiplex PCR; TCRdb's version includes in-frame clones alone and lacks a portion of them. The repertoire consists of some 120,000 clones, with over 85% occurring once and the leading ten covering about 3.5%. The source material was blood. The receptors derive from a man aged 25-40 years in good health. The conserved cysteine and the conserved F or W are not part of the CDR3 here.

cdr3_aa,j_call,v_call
ASRETGEISYEQY,TRBJ2-7,TRBV6-6
ASSLEGQRSDTQY,TRBJ2-3,TRBV7-9
ASSLDPQDMNTEAF,TRBJ1-1,TRBV3-1/TRBV3-2
ASSPDGYEQY,TRBJ2-7,TRBV7-7
ASSLNRADPSGNTIY,TRBJ1-3,TRBV9
SARGPGPLH,TRBJ1-6,TRBV20-1
ASSQPSGNYNEQF,TRBJ2-1,TRBV4-3
ASSPSDRHQPQH,TRBJ1-5,TRBV18
ASSLFLAGTDTQY,TRBJ2-3,TRBV5-6
ASSESGEMNTEAF,TRBJ1-1,TRBV10-2
ATSDLKTGKIQETQY,TRBJ2-5,TRBV24-1
ASSFSGTGGIKETQY,TRBJ2-5,TRBV13
ASRVGGSSYNSPLH,TRBJ1-6,TRBV5-8
SASRTGANVLT,TRBJ2-6,TRBV20-1
ASSPRGGETQY,TRBJ2-5,TRBV27
ATSPRQGPYSNQPQH,TRBJ1-5,TRBV15
ASSQAERGLYEQY,TRBJ2-7,TRBV3-1/TRBV3-2
ASSASEGLAEGYT,TRBJ1-2,TRBV9